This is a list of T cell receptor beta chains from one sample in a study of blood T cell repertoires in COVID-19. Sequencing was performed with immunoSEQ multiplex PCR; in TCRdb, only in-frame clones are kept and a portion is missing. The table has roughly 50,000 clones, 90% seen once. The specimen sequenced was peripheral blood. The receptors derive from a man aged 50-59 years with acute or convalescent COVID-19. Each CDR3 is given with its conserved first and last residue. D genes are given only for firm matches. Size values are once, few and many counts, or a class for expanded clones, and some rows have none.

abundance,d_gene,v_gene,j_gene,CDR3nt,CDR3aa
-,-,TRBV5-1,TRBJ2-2,TGCGCCAGCAGCTTGGTTGGAGGGGCCACCGGGGAGCTGTTTTTT,CASSLVGGATGELFF
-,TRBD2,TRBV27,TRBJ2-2,TGTGCCAGCACCTCGACTAGCGGGAGCTGGCCCGGGGAGCTGTTTTTT,CASTSTSGSWPGELFF
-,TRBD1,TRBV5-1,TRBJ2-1,TGCGCCAGCACTCGCTCGGGACAGGGGGTCGATGAGCAGTTCTTC,CASTRSGQGVDEQFF
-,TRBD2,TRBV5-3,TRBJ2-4,TGTGCCAGAAGCTTTATTTCTCTTCGTGGCGGGAGGACTATTGTTAACAAAAACATTCAGTACTTC,CARSFISLRGGRTIVNKNIQYF
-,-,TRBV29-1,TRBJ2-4,TGCAGCGCGAACAGGGTCAACATTCAGTACTTC,CSANRVNIQYF
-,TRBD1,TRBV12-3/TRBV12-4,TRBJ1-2,TGTGCCAGCCAGGGACAGATCGACTATGGCTACACCTTC,CASQGQIDYGYTF
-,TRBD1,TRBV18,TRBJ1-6,TGTGCCAGCTCGACGGGACAGCTCAATAATTCACCCCTCCACTTT,CASSTGQLNNSPLHF
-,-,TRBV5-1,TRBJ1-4,TGCGCCAGCAGCTTGGAGGGCTCGGGGGGTGAAAAACTGTTTTTT,CASSLEGSGGEKLFF
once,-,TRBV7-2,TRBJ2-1,TGTGCCAGCAGCTTAGGTCCTAGCGCCTACAATGAGCAGTTCTTC,CASSLGPSAYNEQFF
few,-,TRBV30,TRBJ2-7,TGTGCCTGGAGTGTACAGGCGGTGCAGTACTTC,CAWSVQAVQYF
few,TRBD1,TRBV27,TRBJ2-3,TGTGCCAGCAGTTACAGGGGGCGAAATACAGATACGCAGTATTTT,CASSYRGRNTDTQYF
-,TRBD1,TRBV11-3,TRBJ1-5,TGTGCCAGCAGCATCCAGGGGGCGGATCAGCCCCAGCATTTT,CASSIQGADQPQHF
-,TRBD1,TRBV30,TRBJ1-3,TGTGCCTGGAGTGAGGACAGGGGTTGGCACACCATATATTTT,CAWSEDRGWHTIYF
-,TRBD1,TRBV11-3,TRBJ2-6,TGTGCCAGCAGCCTGTCACAGGGGGCTGGGGCCAACGTCCTGACTTTC,CASSLSQGAGANVLTF
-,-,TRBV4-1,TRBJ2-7,TGCGCCAGCAGCCAAGCCCCGGAGGGCGTCTACGAGCAGTACTTC,CASSQAPEGVYEQYF
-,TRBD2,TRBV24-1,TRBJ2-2,TGTGCCACCAGTGATGCCGGGACTAGATTAGGGGAGCTGTTTTTT,CATSDAGTRLGELFF
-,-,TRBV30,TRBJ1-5,TGTGCCTGTGAACAGGATAGCAATCAGCCCCAGCATTTT,CACEQDSNQPQHF
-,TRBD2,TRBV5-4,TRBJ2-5,TGTGCCAGCAGCTTATTGGCGGGAGCAGGAGAGACCCAGTACTTC,CASSLLAGAGETQYF
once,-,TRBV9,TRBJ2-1,TGTGCCAGCAGCGTAAATGGGCACCACAATGAGCAGTTCTTC,CASSVNGHHNEQFF
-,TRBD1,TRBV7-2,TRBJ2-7,TGTGCCAGCAGCTACAGGGGCATCTACGAGCAGTACTTC,CASSYRGIYEQYF
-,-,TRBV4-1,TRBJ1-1,TGCGCCAGCAGCCAAGGGGGCTCACCTTTGGCTGACACTGAAGCTTTCTTT,CASSQGGSPLADTEAFF
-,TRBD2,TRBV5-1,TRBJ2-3,TGCGCCAGCAGCTTGGCTGCTAGCGGGCGGTACACAGATACGCAGTATTTT,CASSLAASGRYTDTQYF
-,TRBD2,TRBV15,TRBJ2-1,TGTGCCACCAGCAGAGATTTACTAGCGGCTACCTACAATGAGCAGTTCTTC,CATSRDLLAATYNEQFF
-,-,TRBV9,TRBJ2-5,TGTGCCAGCAGCGTAGGTAGGGGACAAGAGACCCAGTACTTC,CASSVGRGQETQYF
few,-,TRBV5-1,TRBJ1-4,TGCGCCAGCATGGGAGGCGACCTTGAAAAACTGTTTTTT,CASMGGDLEKLFF
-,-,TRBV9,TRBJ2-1,TGTGCCAGCAGCGGAGCGGGACAATACAATGAGCAGTTCTTC,CASSGAGQYNEQFF
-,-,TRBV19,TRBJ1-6,TGTGCCAGTAGTATCGCTAACGACTATAATTCACCCCTCCACTTT,CASSIANDYNSPLHF
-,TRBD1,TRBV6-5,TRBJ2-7,TGTGCCAGCAGTTACCTGGGCAGGGGGCTCCACGAGCAGTACTTC,CASSYLGRGLHEQYF
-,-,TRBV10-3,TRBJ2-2,TGTGCCATCAGTGAGTCGGGACACAACACCGGGGAGCTGTTTTTT,CAISESGHNTGELFF
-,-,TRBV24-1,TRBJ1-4,TGTGCCACGTCCGGGAGGGGCAATGAAAAACTGTTTTTT,CATSGRGNEKLFF
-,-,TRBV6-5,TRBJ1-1,TGTGCCAGCAGGAAGGGGGAGCTGAACACTGAAGCTTTCTTT,CASRKGELNTEAFF
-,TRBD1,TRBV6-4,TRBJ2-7,TGTGCCAGCAGTGCTCCGTGGACAGGGGGCCGATACGAGCAGTACTTC,CASSAPWTGGRYEQYF
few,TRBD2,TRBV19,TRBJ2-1,TGTGCCAGTAGTATGGGACTAGCGTCCAATGAGCAGTTCTTC,CASSMGLASNEQFF
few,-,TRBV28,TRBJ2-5,-,CASILGAGETQYF
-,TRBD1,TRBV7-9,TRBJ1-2,TGTGCCAGCAAACGGACAGGGGGCCCCTTCTATGGCTACACCTTC,CASKRTGGPFYGYTF
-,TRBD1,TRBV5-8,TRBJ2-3,TGTGCCAGCAGCTCGGGACAGCTCTACCTTGATACGCAGTATTTT,CASSSGQLYLDTQYF
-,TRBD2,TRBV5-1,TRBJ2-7,TGCGCCAGCAGCCCTAATGGAGGCGGGAGGGCCCAAGAGCAGTACTTC,CASSPNGGGRAQEQYF
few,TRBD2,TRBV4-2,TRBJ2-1,TGTGCCAGCAGGACGGGGCGACTAGCGGGCAACAATGAGCAGTTCTTC,CASRTGRLAGNNEQFF
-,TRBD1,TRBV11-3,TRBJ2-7,TGTGCCAGCAGTCGTGACAGGGCCTACGAGCAGTACTTC,CASSRDRAYEQYF
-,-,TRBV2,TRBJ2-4,TGTGCCAGCAGTGAAAGGGGCAGCGCGACCAAAAACATTCAGTACTTC,CASSERGSATKNIQYF
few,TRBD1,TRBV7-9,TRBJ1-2,TGTGCCAGCAGCTTATGGCGACAGGGGGGAGGCTATGGCTACACCTTC,CASSLWRQGGGYGYTF
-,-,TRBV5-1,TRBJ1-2,TGCGCCAGCAGCTCAGACTACGGACAGATCTATGGCTACACCTTC,CASSSDYGQIYGYTF
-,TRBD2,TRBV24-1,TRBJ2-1,TGTGCCACCAGCTCTGGACTAGGGGAATCCTACAATGAGCAGTTCTTC,CATSSGLGESYNEQFF
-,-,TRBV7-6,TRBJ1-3,TGTGCCAGCAGCCGTACCGGGTCCCAGACTGGGAACACCATATATTTT,CASSRTGSQTGNTIYF
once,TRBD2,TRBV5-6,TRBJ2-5,TGTGCCAGCAACGGGAGGTCGAAGACCCAGTACTTC,CASNGRSKTQYF